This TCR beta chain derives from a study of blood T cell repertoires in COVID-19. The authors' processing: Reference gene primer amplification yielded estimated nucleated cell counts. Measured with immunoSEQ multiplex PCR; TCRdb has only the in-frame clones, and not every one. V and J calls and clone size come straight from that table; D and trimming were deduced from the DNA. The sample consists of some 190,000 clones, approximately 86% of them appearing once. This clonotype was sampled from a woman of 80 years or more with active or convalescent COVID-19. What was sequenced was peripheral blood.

CDR3: CASSPTHRGEKLFF. The CDR3 DNA reads as TGTGCCAGCAGTCCAACCCACAGGGGTGAAAAACTGTTTTTT. The gene calls are TRBV28 and TRBJ1-4; 7 bases map to TRBD1. J gave up 7 bases and V 5 bases, and 7 bases lay outside the gene matches. Per the germline V gene, CDR1 is MDHEN and CDR2 is SYDVKM. This CDR3 has 14 amino acids. Full variable domain (rest looked up from reference TRBV28 and TRBJ1-4): DVKVTQSSRYLVKRTGEKVFLECVQDMDHENMFWYRQDPGLGLRLIYFSYDVKMKEKGDIPEGYSVSREKKERFSLILESASTNQTSMYLCASSPTHRGEKLFFGSGTQLSVL.